This TCR beta chain came from a study of shared clonotypes between healthy human individuals. Study information: CD4 naive cells filled three plates per donor, CD4 memory three, CD8 naive two and CD8 memory one.

Naive CD8 cells lacked CD45RO and underwent positive selection for CCR7, leaving out terminally differentiated effector memory CD45RA+ cells. The table came from immunoSEQ multiplex PCR; TCRdb's copy has only in-frame clones and leaves some out. The sample shows 650,000 to 800,000 clones, about 90% of them seen only once. On this clone itself: Antigen unknown.

Study-level findings and limits: Sharing across four donors was highest in naive CD4 (about 5%) and lowest in memory CD8 (roughly 0.4%). The low donor count limited represented genetic and exposure-history diversity.

Trimming removed 10 bases from V and 0 bases from J; junction bases left unmatched: 21. The CDR3 loop spans 21 amino acids. Germline V lookup: CDR1 SNHLY, CDR2 FYNNEI. The chain links TRBV2 to TRBJ2-1; 13 bases agree with TRBD2. The sample consisted of naive CD8+ T cells sorted from blood. The source is a man between 25 and 39 years old in good health. CDR3 nucleotides: TGTGCCACCCCCGGGACTAGCGGGGCGAAGGCTAGCCCAAGCTCCTACAATGAGCAGTTCTTC. It yields the protein CATPGTSGAKASPSSYNEQFF.